This TCR beta chain is from a study of blood T cells in healthy people across ages (dated by TCRdb to 2014 to 2015). Regarding the study in general: Template switching captured roughly one uniquely barcoded TCR beta cDNA molecule per two T cells in model experiments. The study measured age-related changes in TCR beta repertoire diversity using deep sequencing normalized with unique cDNA molecular identifiers. The donors were split into four age groups: young (average 16 years), middle-aged (more than 35), aged (more than 55) and long-lived (roughly 77). Donors of different ages were randomly distributed across sequencing lanes to avoid experimental bias. Using the same blood draw, the study looked at two additional independent replicas of 1 million unique cDNA reads for two donors, one aged 18 to 30 and the other aged 80 or older. What the research found in general, with its limitations: Because the CMV infection status of the donors was unknown, age-related changes in expanded clonotypes may potentially have been confounded. Bulk unsorted PBMC profiling prevented conclusive comparison of naive and antigen-experienced compartments. Compared with the aged group, more naive CD4+ T cells, fewer expanded clones and increased TCR diversity were shown by the long-lived group, suggesting age selection. Observed TCR beta diversity correlated strongly with the percentage of naive T cells measured by flow cytometry. Estimates of total diversity from one million sequenced T cells were regarded as lower bounds and underestimates. Observed TCR beta diversity per million T cells fell roughly linearly with age, and a significant reduction was already apparent by age about 43.

The donors were roughly 40 Caucasian individuals from Russia, aged roughly 6 to 90 years, who were systemically healthy. About 10 milliliters of peripheral blood were drawn from each donor into EDTA-treated Vacutainer tubes. Ficoll-Paque density-gradient centrifugation was used to isolate PBMCs, with at least 6.5 million obtained per sample. Trizol reagent was used to extract total RNA from PBMCs, with at least 6 micrograms per sample. For every donor, flow cytometry on a PBMC aliquot measured the percentage of naive CD45RAhigh/CD27high T cells. Notes on this clonotype: Its antigen specificity is not known. No base quality information exists; no much larger clone differs at one position.

Library preparation used 5' RACE. TCRdb names Illumina HiSeq 2500 as the instrument used. A second about 7 to 12 cycle PCR used a sample-barcoded 5' primer and a J-beta primer mix. A template-switch 5' adaptor carrying 12 random nucleotides introduced a unique molecular identifier onto each TCR beta cDNA molecule. Each sample yielded at least 3 million CDR3-containing paired-end reads. First-strand cDNA synthesis was performed from all RNA using the Mint cDNA synthesis kit, with priming by a TRBC-specific oligonucleotide. After uracil-DNA glycosylase treatment, a first 18-cycle PCR used universal primers M1SS and BC2_uni_R on all cDNA. The authors' analysis ran thus. Normalization of each sample was performed by random selection of 1 million high-quality reads, each carrying a distinct molecular identifier. Reads with shared molecular identifiers were discarded instead of being binned into consensus sequences. MiTCR, set to a Q25 quality threshold and the strictest error-elimination algorithm, was used for CDR3 identification, clonotype clustering and error correction. A nonparametric unseen species model with Euler transformation was used to estimate a lower bound on total TCR beta diversity. TCRdb reworked the public reads: Q25 trimming with fastp, MiXCR clone assembly, productive beta chains retained. Each CDR3 protein gets just one entry, which takes the most common genes and DNA from the rows behind it. TCRdb's processing, not the authors' own work, is the source of the V and J calls. This sample comprises about 780,000 distinct CDR3 sequences, about half of them detected only once. The ten most abundant clones make up about a sixth of the sample.

The TCR originated in a man older than 75 in good health. Material for sequencing was blood.

The CDR3 region reads CASSRTAGGFYEQYF. The DNA sequence follows: TGTGCCAGCAGCCGGACCGCGGGCGGATTCTACGAGCAGTACTTC. The chain was built from TRBV6-5 and TRBJ2-7, and TRBD2 may be the D gene, going by 5 matching bases. At the junction V is shortened by 6 bases and J by 3 bases, with 18 bases in between. The CDR3 starts with the cysteine, ends with the phenylalanine, and has 15 residues. Solely the CDR3 DNA is kept, with 45 bases framed from the first base. In the germline V gene, CDR1 corresponds to MNHEY and CDR2 to SVGAGI.